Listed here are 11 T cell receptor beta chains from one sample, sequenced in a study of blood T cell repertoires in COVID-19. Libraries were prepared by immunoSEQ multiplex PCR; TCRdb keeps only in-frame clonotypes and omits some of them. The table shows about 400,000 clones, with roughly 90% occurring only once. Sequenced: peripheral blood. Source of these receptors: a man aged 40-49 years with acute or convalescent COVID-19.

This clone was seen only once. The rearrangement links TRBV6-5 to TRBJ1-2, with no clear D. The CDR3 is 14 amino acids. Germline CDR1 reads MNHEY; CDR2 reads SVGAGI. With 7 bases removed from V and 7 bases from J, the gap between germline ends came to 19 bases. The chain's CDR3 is CASTNVAGSLGYTF. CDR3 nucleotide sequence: TGTGCCAGCACCAACGTGGCGGGGTCCCTTGGCTACACCTTC.

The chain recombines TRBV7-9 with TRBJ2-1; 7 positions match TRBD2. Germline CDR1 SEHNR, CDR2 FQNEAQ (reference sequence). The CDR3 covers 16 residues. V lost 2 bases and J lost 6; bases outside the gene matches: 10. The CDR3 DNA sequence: TGTGCCAGCAGCTTAAAAGGTTGGCGGGAGTTCAATGAGCAGTTCTTC. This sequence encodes CASSLKGWREFNEQFF.

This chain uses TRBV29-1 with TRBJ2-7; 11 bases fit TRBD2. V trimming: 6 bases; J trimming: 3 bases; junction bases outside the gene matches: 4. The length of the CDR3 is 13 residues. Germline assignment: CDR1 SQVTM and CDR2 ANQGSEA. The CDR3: CSVTSGRGYEQYF. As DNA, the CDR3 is TGCAGCGTAACTAGCGGGAGAGGCTACGAGCAGTACTTC.

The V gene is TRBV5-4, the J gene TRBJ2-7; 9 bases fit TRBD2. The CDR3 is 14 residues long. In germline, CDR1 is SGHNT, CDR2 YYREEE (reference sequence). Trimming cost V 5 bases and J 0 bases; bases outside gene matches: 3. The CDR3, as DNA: TGTGCCAGCAGGCAGGGACTAGCCTCCTACGAGCAGTACTTC. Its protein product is CASRQGLASYEQYF.

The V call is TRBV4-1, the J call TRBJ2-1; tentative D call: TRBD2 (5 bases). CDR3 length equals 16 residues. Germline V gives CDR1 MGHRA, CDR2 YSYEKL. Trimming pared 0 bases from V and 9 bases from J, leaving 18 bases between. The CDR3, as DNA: TGCGCCAGCAGCCAAGACTTTACCGGGGTACGTAGTGAGCAGTTCTTC. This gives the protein CASSQDFTGVRSEQFF.

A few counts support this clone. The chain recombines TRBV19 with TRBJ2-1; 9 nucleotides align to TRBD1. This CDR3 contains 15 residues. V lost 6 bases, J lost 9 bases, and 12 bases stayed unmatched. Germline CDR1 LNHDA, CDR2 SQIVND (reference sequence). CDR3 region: CASSKSDRGGIEQFF. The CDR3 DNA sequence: TGTGCCAGTAGCAAATCCGACAGGGGGGGAATTGAGCAGTTCTTC.

Written as DNA, the CDR3 is TGCGCCAGCAGCTTGGATGGGCCAGGGGGCAAGACTGAAGCTTTCTTT. Its translation: CASSLDGPGGKTEAFF. The rearrangement joins TRBV5-1 to TRBJ1-1; 8 bases align to TRBD1. The V segment lost 0 bases and the J segment 5 bases; nucleotides outside the gene matches: 9. In germline, CDR1 is SGHRS, CDR2 YFSETQ. The CDR3 length is 16 residues.

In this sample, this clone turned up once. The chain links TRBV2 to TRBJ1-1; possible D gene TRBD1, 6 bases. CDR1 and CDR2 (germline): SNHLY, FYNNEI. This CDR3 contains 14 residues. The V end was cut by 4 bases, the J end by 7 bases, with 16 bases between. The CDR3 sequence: CASSGGPPRYEAFF. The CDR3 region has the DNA TGTGCCAGCAGTGGGGGGCCCCCTCGTTATGAAGCTTTCTTT.

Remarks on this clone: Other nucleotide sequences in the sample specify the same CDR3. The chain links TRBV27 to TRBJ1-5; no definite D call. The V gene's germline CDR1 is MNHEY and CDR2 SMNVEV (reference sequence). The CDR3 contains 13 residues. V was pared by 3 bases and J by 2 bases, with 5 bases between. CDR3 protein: CASSFGGNQPQHF. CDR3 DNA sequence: TGTGCCAGCAGTTTTGGAGGCAATCAGCCCCAGCATTTT.

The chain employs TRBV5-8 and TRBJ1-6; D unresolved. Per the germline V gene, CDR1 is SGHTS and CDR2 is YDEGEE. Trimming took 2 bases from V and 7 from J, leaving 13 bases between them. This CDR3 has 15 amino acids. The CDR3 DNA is TGTGCCAGCAGCTTATATAGTGGAGCCAATTCACCCCTCCACTTT. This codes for CASSLYSGANSPLHF.

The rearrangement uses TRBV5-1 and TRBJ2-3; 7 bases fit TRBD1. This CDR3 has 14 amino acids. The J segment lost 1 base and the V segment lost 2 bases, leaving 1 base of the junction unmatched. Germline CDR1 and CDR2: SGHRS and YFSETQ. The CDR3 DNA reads TGCGCCAGCAGCTTACAGGGGCGCACAGATACGCAGTATTTT. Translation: CASSLQGRTDTQYF.